These T cell receptor beta chains were read from a single sample in a study of blood T cell repertoires in COVID-19. Measured with immunoSEQ multiplex PCR; TCRdb has only the in-frame clones, and not every one. The repertoire holds 130,000 to 150,000 clones, with 80% to 90% as singletons. Input material: peripheral blood. These TCRs come from a woman aged 45-65 years with acute or convalescent COVID-19. Both conserved end residues are part of each CDR3. D genes are given only for firm matches. A clone size is listed for some rows: how often the clone was seen (once, few, many), or a class if it is expanded.

j_call clone_size d_call v_call cdr3_aa cdr3_nt
TRBJ2-7 . TRBD2 TRBV2 CASIPRLAGWEQYF TGTGCCAGCATCCCTCGACTAGCGGGGTGGGAGCAGTACTTC
TRBJ1-1 few . TRBV27 CASHVQGGTEAFF TGTGCCAGTCACGTACAGGGTGGTACTGAAGCTTTCTTT
TRBJ2-1 . . TRBV11-2 CASSQTAGNEQFF TGTGCCAGCAGCCAGACTGCGGGCAATGAGCAGTTCTTC
TRBJ2-5 few TRBD2 TRBV9 CASSVDRGGAETQYF TGTGCCAGCAGCGTTGACCGGGGGGGTGCTGAGACCCAGTACTTC
TRBJ2-7 . TRBD2 TRBV7-2 CASSSTGGSYEQYF TGTGCCAGCAGCTCGACGGGGGGCTCCTACGAGCAGTACTTC
TRBJ1-3 . TRBD1 TRBV15 CATSRTGTGEDTIYF TGTGCCACCAGCAGAACCGGGACAGGGGAGGACACCATATATTTT
TRBJ1-5 once TRBD1 TRBV7-9 CASSLGDRGVDSNQPQHF TGTGCCAGCAGCTTAGGGGACAGGGGTGTTGATAGCAATCAGCCCCAGCATTTT
TRBJ2-7 . . TRBV3-1/TRBV3-2 CASSQDMGGGRSEQYF TGTGCCAGCAGCCAAGATATGGGGGGGGGCCGGAGCGAGCAGTACTTC
TRBJ2-1 . TRBD2 TRBV7-9 CASSLVGLAPGNEQFF TGTGCCAGCAGCTTAGTGGGACTAGCTCCTGGCAATGAGCAGTTCTTC
TRBJ1-5 . TRBD1 TRBV4-1 CASSQPGGQEQHF TGCGCCAGCAGCCAGCCCGGTGGACAGGAGCAGCATTTT
TRBJ2-1 once . TRBV7-9 CASSLGGGPYNEQFF TGTGCCAGCAGCTTAGGTGGAGGGCCGTACAATGAGCAGTTCTTC
TRBJ1-1 . . TRBV6-2/TRBV6-3 CASSYGRLNTEAFF TGTGCCAGCAGTTACGGGAGATTAAACACTGAAGCTTTCTTT
TRBJ2-3 . TRBD2 TRBV27 CASSLKSGINTDTQYF TGTGCCAGCAGTTTAAAGAGCGGGATTAACACAGATACGCAGTATTTT
TRBJ2-7 . TRBD2 TRBV27 CASAASSGGYGEQYF TGTGCCAGCGCCGCCTCTAGCGGGGGGTACGGCGAGCAGTACTTC
TRBJ2-5 . . TRBV11-1 CASSPELGGKTQYF TGTGCCAGCAGCCCCGAACTAGGAGGAAAGACCCAGTACTTC
TRBJ1-1 . . TRBV6-1 CASSEYRDMNTEAFF TGTGCCAGCAGTGAATACAGGGACATGAACACTGAAGCTTTCTTT
TRBJ1-1 . TRBD1 TRBV6-6 CASSSGQGGFF TGTGCCAGCAGTTCGGGACAGGGCGGCTTCTTT
TRBJ1-5 . . TRBV3-1/TRBV3-2 CASSQGALDQPQHF TGTGCCAGCAGCCAAGGGGCCCTGGATCAGCCCCAGCATTTT
TRBJ2-1 . TRBD2 TRBV7-2 CASSLGAVGLAFEQFF TGTGCCAGCAGCTTAGGAGCAGTCGGACTAGCTTTTGAGCAGTTCTTC
TRBJ1-6 . . TRBV25-1 CASSHPTGITGSPLHF TGTGCCAGCAGCCATCCCACAGGGATCACCGGTTCACCCCTCCACTTT
TRBJ2-2 . . TRBV2 CASEGQGWFGELFF TGTGCCAGCGAAGGGCAGGGTTGGTTCGGGGAGCTGTTTTTT
TRBJ2-7 . TRBD1 TRBV19 CASSLPSGQYEQYF TGTGCCAGTAGTCTCCCTTCGGGACAGTACGAGCAGTACTTC
TRBJ2-2 . . TRBV24-1 CATSDQGFTGELFF TGTGCCACCAGTGACCAGGGCTTTACCGGGGAGCTGTTTTTT
TRBJ1-2 . TRBD1 TRBV7-6 CASSLQLGTADGYTF TGTGCCAGCAGCTTACAGTTGGGGACAGCGGACGGCTACACCTTC
TRBJ2-7 few TRBD2 TRBV29-1 CSVGGGSGGYEQYF TGCAGCGTTGGCGGGGGCAGCGGGGGCTACGAGCAGTACTTC
TRBJ1-2 . . TRBV18 CASSPPGSYGYTF TGTGCCAGCTCACCTCCGGGATCCTATGGCTACACCTTC
TRBJ2-5 . . TRBV5-4 CATMIAAFQETQYF TGTGCCACCATGATAGCCGCCTTTCAAGAGACCCAGTACTTC
TRBJ1-2 . TRBD1 TRBV5-1 CASSEGTGENGYTF TGCGCCAGCAGCGAAGGGACAGGTGAGAATGGCTACACCTTC
TRBJ2-6 few . TRBV7-9 CASSRDLGSGANVLTF TGTGCCAGCAGCCGGGACTTGGGATCTGGGGCCAACGTCCTGACTTTC
TRBJ1-3 . TRBD1 TRBV9 CASSANRRGNTGNTIYF TGTGCCAGCAGCGCCAACCGCAGGGGGAATACTGGAAACACCATATATTTT
TRBJ1-2 . TRBD1 TRBV16 CASSLRTGPNYGYTF TGTGCCAGCAGCCTGCGGACAGGGCCTAACTATGGCTACACCTTC
TRBJ2-1 . TRBD2 TRBV9 CASSDRSGSYGEQFF TGTGCCAGCAGCGACCGTAGCGGGAGTTACGGTGAGCAGTTCTTC
TRBJ1-1 . TRBD1 TRBV7-2 CASSLAGQGGQAFF TGTGCCAGCAGCTTAGCAGGACAGGGAGGGCAAGCTTTCTTT
TRBJ2-4 . . TRBV3-1/TRBV3-2 CASSLHRSKNIQYF TGTGCCAGCAGCCTCCACCGGAGCAAAAACATTCAGTACTTC
TRBJ1-2 . TRBD1 TRBV27 CASSINRGGMYTF TGTGCCAGCAGTATTAACAGGGGTGGTATGTACACCTTC
TRBJ2-2 . . TRBV14 CASSQRVTGELFF TGTGCCAGCAGCCAGAGGGTGACCGGGGAGCTGTTTTTT
TRBJ2-3 . . TRBV5-1 CASSLDRTNPNTQYF TGCGCCAGCAGCTTGGATAGGACAAATCCAAATACGCAGTATTTT
TRBJ1-1 . . TRBV7-9 CASSLNGEGNTEAFF TGTGCCAGCAGCTTAAACGGGGAGGGGAACACTGAAGCTTTCTTT
TRBJ1-1 . . TRBV9 CASSVALESPEAFF TGTGCCAGCAGCGTAGCTCTCGAGTCACCTGAAGCTTTCTTT
TRBJ2-5 . TRBD2 TRBV6-1 CASSEGLARETQYF TGTGCCAGCAGTGAAGGACTAGCTAGAGAGACCCAGTACTTC
TRBJ2-3 . TRBD2 TRBV3-1/TRBV3-2 CASSQVAGGPDTQYF TGTGCCAGCAGCCAAGTGGCGGGAGGGCCAGATACGCAGTATTTT
TRBJ1-1 . . TRBV7-2 CASSSHMNTEAFF TGTGCCAGCAGCTCCCACATGAACACTGAAGCTTTCTTT